The sequence of this TCR beta chain was determined in a study of T cells after yellow fever vaccination. Germline CDR1 is SGHVS and CDR2 is FQNEAQ. V was pared by 5 bases and J by 8 bases, with 15 bases of the junction left unmatched. The length of the CDR3 is 16 residues. Template switching with 5'RACE generated the TCR cDNA and added a universal primer site and UMIs. TCRdb reprocessed the 5' RACE reads with MiXCR, giving one entry per CDR3 protein. The profile shows approximately 160,000 distinct CDR3 sequences, 9.3% of them singletons. The sequence derives from a man between 18 and 29 years old who received the YFV17D yellow fever vaccine. The sequencing used CD8+ T cells sorted from PBMCs, collected 45 days after the yellow fever booster vaccination. The chain couples TRBV7-8 to TRBJ1-3; 7 nucleotides line up with TRBD1. CDR3 sequence: CASSPRGDSASDTIYF. CDR3 bases: TGTGCCAGCAGCCCGAGAGGGGACAGCGCTTCGGACACCATATATTTT.